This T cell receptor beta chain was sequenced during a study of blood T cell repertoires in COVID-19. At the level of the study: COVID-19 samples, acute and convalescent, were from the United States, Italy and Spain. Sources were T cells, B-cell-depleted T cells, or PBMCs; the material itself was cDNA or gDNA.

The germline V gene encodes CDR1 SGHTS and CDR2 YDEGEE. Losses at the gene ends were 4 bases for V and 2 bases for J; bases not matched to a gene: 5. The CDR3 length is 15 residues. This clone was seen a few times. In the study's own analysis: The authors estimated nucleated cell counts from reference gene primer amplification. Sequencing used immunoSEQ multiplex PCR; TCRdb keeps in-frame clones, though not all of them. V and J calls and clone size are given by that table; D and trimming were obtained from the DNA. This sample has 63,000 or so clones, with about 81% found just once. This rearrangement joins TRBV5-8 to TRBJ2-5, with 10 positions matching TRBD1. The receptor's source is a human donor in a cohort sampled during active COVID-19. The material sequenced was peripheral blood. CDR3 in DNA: TGTGCCAGCAGCCTGGACAGGGGGTGGCAAGAGACCCAGTACTTC. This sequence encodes CASSLDRGWQETQYF. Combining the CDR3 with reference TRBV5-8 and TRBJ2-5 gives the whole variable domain EAGVTQSPTHLIKTRGQQATLRCSPISGHTSVYWYQQALGLGLQFLLWYDEGEERNRGNFPPRFSGRQFPNYSSELNVNALELEDSALYLCASSLDRGWQETQYFGPGTRLLVL.